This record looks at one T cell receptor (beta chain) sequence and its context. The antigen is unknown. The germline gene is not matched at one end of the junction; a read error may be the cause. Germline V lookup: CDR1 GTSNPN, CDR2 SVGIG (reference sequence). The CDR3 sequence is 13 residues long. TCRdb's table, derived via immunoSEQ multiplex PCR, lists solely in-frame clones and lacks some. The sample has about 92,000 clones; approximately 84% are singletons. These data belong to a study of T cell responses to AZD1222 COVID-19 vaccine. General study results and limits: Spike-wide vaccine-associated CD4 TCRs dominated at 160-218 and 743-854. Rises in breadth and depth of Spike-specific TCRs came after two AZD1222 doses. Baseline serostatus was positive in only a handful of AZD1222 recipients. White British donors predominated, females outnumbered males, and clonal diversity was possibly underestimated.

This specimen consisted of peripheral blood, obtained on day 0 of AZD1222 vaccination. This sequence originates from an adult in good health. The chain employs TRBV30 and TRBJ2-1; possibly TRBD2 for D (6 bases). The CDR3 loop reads CAWSASPGTPPLF. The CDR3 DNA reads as TGTGCCTGGAGTGCGTCCCCCGGGACTCCCCCTCTCTTC. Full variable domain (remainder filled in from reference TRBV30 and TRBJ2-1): SQTIHQWPATLVQPVGSPLSLECTVEGTSNPNLYWYRQAAGRGLQLLFYSVGIGQISSEVPQNLSASRPQDRQFILSSKKLLLSDSGFYLCAWSASPGTPPLFGPGTRLTVL.